One sample yielded the 6 T cell receptor beta chains listed below, sequenced in a study of T cell changes during pregnancy in multiple sclerosis. Repertoires were generated with immunoSEQ multiplex PCR, while TCRdb's copy carries only in-frame clones and drops some. The sample consists of tens of thousands of clones, 90% of them appearing once. The source material was CD8+ T cells from peripheral blood mononuclear cells, sampled before pregnancy. The receptors were gathered from a female donor with multiple sclerosis, enrolled in a pregnancy study.

This clone was detected once. V is TRBV27 and J is TRBJ2-7; a weak D match, TRBD1 (6 bases). The CDR3 consists of 15 residues. Trimming removed 8 bases at V and 0 bases at J, with 17 bases between. The germline V gene has CDR1 MNHEY and CDR2 SMNVEV (reference sequence). CDR3 DNA sequence: TGTGCCAGCGCGCTTACAGGGTTTGGCTCCTACGAGCAGTACTTC. Translation: CASALTGFGSYEQYF.

The chain links TRBV5-1 to TRBJ1-3; a weak D match, TRBD1 (5 bases). The CDR3 consists of 15 residues. Germline V lookup: CDR1 SGHRS, CDR2 YFSETQ. V lost 5 bases and J 0 bases, leaving 12 bases between the germline ends. CDR3: CASRPGLGSGNTIYF. The DNA of the CDR3 is TGCGCCAGCAGACCGGGACTCGGCTCTGGAAACACCATATATTTT. The variable domain in full, completed from reference TRBV5-1 and TRBJ1-3, reads KAGVTQTPRYLIKTRGQQVTLSCSPISGHRSVSWYQQTPGQGLQFLFEYFSETQRNKGNFPGRFSGRQFSNSRSEMNVSTLELGDSALYLCASRPGLGSGNTIYFGEGSWLTVV.

This clone has only a few counts. The rearrangement uses TRBV19 and TRBJ2-2; D unresolved. Germline values: CDR1 LNHDA, CDR2 SQIVND (reference sequence). Between the trimmed V and J ends, which lost 8 bases and 5 bases, there was a span of 18 bases. The CDR3 contains 15 residues. CDR3 in DNA: TGTGCCAGTGCGACAACAGCATTGGAAACCGGGGAGCTGTTTTTT. Its protein product is CASATTALETGELFF.

The gene calls are TRBV27 and TRBJ2-5, with D possibly being TRBD2 (6 bases). Trimming removed 3 bases from V and 6 bases from J, with 11 bases in between. This CDR3 spans 13 amino acids. Germline V gene sequence: CDR1 MNHEY, CDR2 SMNVEV (reference sequence). For the CDR3, the DNA is TGTGCCAGCAGTTTTACGGGGAGGCAGACCCAGTACTTC. Its protein product is CASSFTGRQTQYF.

This chain connects TRBV19 to TRBJ2-1, with a weak D call TRBD2 (5 bases). CDR3 length: 15 amino acids. The V gene lost 5 bases and the J gene lost 4 bases, with 15 bases spanning the gap. Germline V gives CDR1 LNHDA, CDR2 SQIVND (reference sequence). CDR3 amino acids: CASSLSGIEYNEQFF. CDR3 bases: TGTGCCAGTAGTTTATCGGGGATCGAGTACAATGAGCAGTTCTTC.

V and J are TRBV7-4 and TRBJ2-7; possibly TRBD2 for D (6 bases). Between the trimmed V and J ends, which lost 10 bases and 2 bases, there was a span of 21 bases. Germline lookup yields CDR1 SGHVT and CDR2 SQSDAQ. The CDR3 is 15 residues long. This chain's CDR3 is CATPPQWEDTYEQYF. Written as DNA, the CDR3 is TGTGCCACCCCCCCACAGTGGGAGGACACCTACGAGCAGTACTTC.